The entry below gives a single T cell receptor (beta chain) sequence along with its context. Which antigen it targets is not known. No clone much larger than this one lies a single base away; base qualities are absent. Trimming takes 5 bases from V and 2 bases from J, and the germline ends sit 12 bases apart. From the cysteine up to the phenylalanine, the CDR3 has a length of 14 residues. CDR3 DNA only is kept here, 42 bases in frame from base 1. Based on the germline V gene (reference sequence), the CDR1 and CDR2 sequences are MNHEY and SMNVEV. The time point tag for this specimen amounts to: after neoadjuvant nivolumab, at surgical resection. Patients had been newly diagnosed with stage II-IVA oral cavity squamous cell carcinoma, and no prior systemic or radiation treatment had been given to the patients. The cohort consisted of patients with HPV-negative, locally advanced oral cavity squamous cell carcinoma. The samples were obtained from a longitudinal correlative study of a single-arm phase II trial testing neoadjuvant nivolumab in oral cavity squamous cell carcinoma. Subject-matched pre- and post-treatment PBMCs and tumors from three responders and three non-responders underwent genomic DNA-based TCRbeta sequencing. The Maxwell RSC DNA from Tissue kit was used to isolate genomic DNA from tumor tissue.

The data belong to a study of neoadjuvant anti-PD-1 for oral cavity cancer (dated by TCRdb to about 2021). General notes on the study: Before undergoing curative-intent surgical resection, most patients got three to four biweekly nivolumab doses at 3 mg/kg. Patients without progression received a fourth nivolumab dose around day 43 and underwent definitive surgical resection on days 50-56. Responders were defined as patients with complete response, partial response or stable disease by RECIST 1.1; non-responders were defined as patients with progression. A 33% response rate was observed in the parent correlative cohort, in which around eleven patients were included.

The research as a whole found: Higher pretreatment blood TCRbeta clonality and lower post-treatment tumor TCRbeta clonality were correlated with higher pretreatment blood Treg/Th17 ratios. Greater tumor shrinkage correlated with larger post-treatment sizes of preexisting intratumoral clones, which suggests that expansion of preexisting clones contributed to response. TCR analyses included only three patients per response group, and the authors called for larger cohorts for validation.

For survey sequencing of tumor libraries, mostly roughly 5.2 ug of input genomic DNA was used, and two replicates were run per sample. The immunoSEQ hsTCRbeta kit was used to prepare TCRbeta libraries, following the manufacturer's instructions. The finished libraries were brought together in one pool at approximately 3 nM, which was then read using an Illumina NovaSeq 6000 S4 flow cell. In the original analysis: Raw data preprocessing and quality control were performed with the immunoSEQ Analyzer. The analysis was limited to productive rearrangements, and each clonotype was defined by a unique CDR3 amino acid sequence. Repertoire clonality was estimated as the Gini-Simpson index, which was calculated using the R package tcR. Gini indices were compared with Student's t test, and associations with tumor size change were assessed by Pearson correlation. Not all clones reach the TCRdb copy of this immuneACCESS table, which keeps in-frame sequences only. Checked studies attribute under half of the gap to unresolved V genes and leave the rest unexplained. The V and J calls and the clone size are those of that table, but D and trimming were determined from the DNA. Here the sample has more than 9,000 clones; about 64% occur a single time. The top ten constitute around 7.8% of the sample.

Material: tumor tissue, obtained after nivolumab (anti-PD-1) treatment. The sequence was collected from a person aged 40-85 years with oral cavity squamous cell carcinoma. Recombination linked TRBV27 to TRBJ2-5, with a tentative D gene TRBD1 over 6 matching bases. The DNA reads as follows: TGTGCCAGCAGTCCTATCGACAGGCAAGAGACCCAGTACTTC. Translated, this is CASSPIDRQETQYF.